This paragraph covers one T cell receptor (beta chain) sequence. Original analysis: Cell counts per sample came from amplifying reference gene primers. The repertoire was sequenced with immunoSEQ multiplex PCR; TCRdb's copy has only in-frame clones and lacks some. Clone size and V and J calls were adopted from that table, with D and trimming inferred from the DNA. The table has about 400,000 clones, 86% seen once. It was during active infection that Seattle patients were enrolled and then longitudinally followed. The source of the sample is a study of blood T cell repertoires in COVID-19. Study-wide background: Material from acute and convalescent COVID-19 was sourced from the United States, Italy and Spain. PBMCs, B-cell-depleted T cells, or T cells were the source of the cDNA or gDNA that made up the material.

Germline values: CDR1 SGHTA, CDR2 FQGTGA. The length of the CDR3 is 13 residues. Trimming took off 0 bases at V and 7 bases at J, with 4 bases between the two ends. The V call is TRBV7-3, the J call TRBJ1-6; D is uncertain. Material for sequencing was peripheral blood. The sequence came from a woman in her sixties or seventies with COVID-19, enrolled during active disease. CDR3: CASSLTGNSPLHF. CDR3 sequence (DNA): TGTGCCAGCAGCTTAACCGGGAATTCACCCCTCCACTTT.